Below, 10 T cell receptor beta chains from the same sample are listed, as sequenced in a study of CD8+ T cells in alopecia areata. This sample's treatment: oral pan-JAK inhibitor, 5-10 mg twice daily. TCR sequencing used cDNA made by reverse transcription of extracted RNA. The protocol was immunoSEQ multiplex PCR, while the TCRdb copy is restricted to in-frame clones and leaves out a portion. The sample includes 250,000 to 300,000 clones, roughly 64% of them seen just once. The sequencing here drew on CD4+ T cells sorted from blood, taken at week 24, from a patient treated with tofacitinib. The receptors were gathered from a human donor with alopecia areata.

This rearrangement joins TRBV5-6 to TRBJ2-3; the D call may be TRBD1 or TRBD2 (5 bases each). Germline V gene data show CDR1 as SGHDT and CDR2 as YYEEEE. Trimming cost V 1 base and J 9 bases, with 9 bases left between them. This CDR3 region has 12 residues. As DNA, the CDR3 is TGTGCCAGCAGCTTGCGTGAGGGGACGCAGTATTTT. Its translation: CASSLREGTQYF. The full variable domain, with the rest looked up from reference TRBV5-6 and TRBJ2-3, is DAGVTQSPTHLIKTRGQQVTLRCSPKSGHDTVSWYQQALGQGPQFIFQYYEEEERQRGNFPDRFSGHQFPNYSSELNVNALLLGDSALYLCASSLREGTQYFGPGTRLTVL.

The table lists this clone with a count of one. The chain uses TRBV7-3 and TRBJ2-5, with 11 bases aligning to TRBD1. V shed 5 bases, J shed 4 bases, and the junction held 3 bases outside the gene matches. The CDR3 spans 14 residues. Germline CDR1 reads SGHTA; CDR2 reads FQGTGA. The CDR3 region has the DNA TGTGCCAGCAGCCGGACAGGGGGCGTAGAGACCCAGTACTTC. It yields the protein CASSRTGGVETQYF.

The rearrangement links TRBV5-1 to TRBJ2-2; 12 bases map to TRBD1. Germline V gives CDR1 SGHRS, CDR2 YFSETQ. The CDR3 has 19 amino acids. V gave up 1 base and J gave up 4 bases; unmatched junction bases: 11. This chain's CDR3 is CASSLTGTGGSSGTGELFF. The CDR3 coding sequence is TGCGCCAGCAGCTTGACCGGGACAGGGGGCTCGTCTGGCACCGGGGAGCTGTTTTTT.

This clone was counted a few times. The chain employs TRBV29-1 and TRBJ2-7; no definite D call. This CDR3 comprises 12 residues. From germline, CDR1 is SQVTM and CDR2 ANQGSEA. The V end was cut by 6 bases, the J end by 2 bases, with 11 bases between. The CDR3 sequence is CSVKKKPYEQYF. The CDR3 bases are TGCAGCGTCAAGAAAAAACCCTACGAGCAGTACTTC.

The rearrangement joins TRBV12-5 to TRBJ2-7; tentatively, D is TRBD1 or TRBD2 (5 bases each). This CDR3 has 15 residues. Deletions cut 7 bases from V and 3 bases from J, with 19 bases between. Germline CDR1 LGHNT, CDR2 FRNRAP. The CDR3 sequence: CASVPTGGFIYEQYF. The CDR3 nucleotides are TGTGCTAGTGTTCCAACAGGAGGCTTTATCTACGAGCAGTACTTC. Supplemented by reference TRBV12-5 and TRBJ2-7, the full variable domain reads DARVTQTPRHKVTEMGQEVTMRCQPILGHNTVFWYRQTMMQGLELLAYFRNRAPLDDSGMPKDRFSAEMPDATLATLKIQPSEPRDSAVYFCASVPTGGFIYEQYFGPGTRLTVT.

The chain carries TRBV27 and TRBJ1-5, with a tentative D call TRBD1 (5 bases). The V end lost 5 bases, the J end lost 3 bases, and 11 bases lay between the germline ends. Germline V CDR1 and CDR2: MNHEY, SMNVEV (reference sequence). There are 14 residues in the CDR3. CDR3 coding DNA: TGTGCCAGCAGTCCTAGACAGAACAATCAGCCCCAGCATTTT. The encoded protein is CASSPRQNNQPQHF.

J is TRBJ2-7 and V is TRBV9; D possibly corresponds to TRBD1 (6 bases). V shed 3 bases and J shed 5 bases, with 12 bases lying between them. This CDR3 is built from 13 residues. The germline V gene has CDR1 SGDLS and CDR2 YYNGEE. The CDR3 bases are TGTGCCAGCAGCGCCTTACAGGGCGACGAGCAGTACTTC. Amino acid sequence: CASSALQGDEQYF.

The gene calls are TRBV4-1 and TRBJ1-1; D not resolved. The CDR3 has 16 residues. V lost 1 base, J lost 1 base, and 13 bases lay in between. CDR1 is MGHRA and CDR2 is YSYEKL in the germline V gene. In DNA, the CDR3 is TGCGCCAGCAGCCAAGGGGAGTGGCACGCGAACACTGAAGCTTTCTTT. This gives the protein CASSQGEWHANTEAFF.

This clone has just a few counts. The V gene is TRBV7-2, the J gene TRBJ2-5; TRBD2 matches 13 bases. The length of the CDR3 is 18 residues. CDR1 and CDR2 from the germline V gene are SGHTA and FQGNSA. Trimming took 2 bases from V and 5 from J; bases not matched to a gene: 11. This chain's CDR3 is CASSLLYRGLAGRETQYF. The CDR3 DNA is TGTGCCAGCAGCTTACTCTACCGGGGACTAGCGGGGCGGGAGACCCAGTACTTC.

This sequence joins TRBV11-3 and TRBJ2-7, with 9 positions matching TRBD1. After removal of 1 base from V and 9 bases from J, the junction contained 10 bases not matched to a gene. The CDR3 contains 15 residues. CDR1 is SGHNT and CDR2 is YENEEA in the germline V gene. The CDR3 nucleotides read TGTGCCAGCAGCTTAGCCCCGACAGGGGGATATTGGCAGTACTTC. Translated, it gives CASSLAPTGGYWQYF.